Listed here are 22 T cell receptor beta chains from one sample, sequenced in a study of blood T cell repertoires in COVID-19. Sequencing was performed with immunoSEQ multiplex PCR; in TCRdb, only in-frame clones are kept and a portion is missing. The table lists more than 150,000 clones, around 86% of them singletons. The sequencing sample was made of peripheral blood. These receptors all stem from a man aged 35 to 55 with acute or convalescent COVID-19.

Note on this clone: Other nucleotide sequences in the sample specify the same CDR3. This chain's CDR3 is CASSLDRNTEAFF. The CDR3 region has the DNA TGTGCCAGCAGCTTGGACAGGAACACTGAAGCTTTCTTT. The chain recombines TRBV7-2 with TRBJ1-1; D possibly corresponds to TRBD1 (6 bases). This CDR3 is 13 amino acids long. The V and J ends lost 3 bases and 1 base respectively, with 6 bases between them. Germline V lookup: CDR1 SGHTA, CDR2 FQGNSA.

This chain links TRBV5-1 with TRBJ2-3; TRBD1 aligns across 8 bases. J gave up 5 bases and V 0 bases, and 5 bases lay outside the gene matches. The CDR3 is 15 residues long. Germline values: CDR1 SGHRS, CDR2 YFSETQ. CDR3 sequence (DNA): TGCGCCAGCAGCTTGGCGGCAGGGGGCAGAGATACGCAGTATTTT. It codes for CASSLAAGGRDTQYF. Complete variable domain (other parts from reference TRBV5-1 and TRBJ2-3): KAGVTQTPRYLIKTRGQQVTLSCSPISGHRSVSWYQQTPGQGLQFLFEYFSETQRNKGNFPGRFSGRQFSNSRSEMNVSTLELGDSALYLCASSLAAGGRDTQYFGPGTRLTVL.

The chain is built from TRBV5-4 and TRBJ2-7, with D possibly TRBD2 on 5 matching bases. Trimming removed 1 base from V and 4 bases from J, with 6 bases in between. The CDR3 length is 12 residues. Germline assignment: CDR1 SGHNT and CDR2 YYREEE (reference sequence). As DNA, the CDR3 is TGTGCCAGCAGCTTGTCGGGATACGAGCAGTACTTC. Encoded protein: CASSLSGYEQYF.

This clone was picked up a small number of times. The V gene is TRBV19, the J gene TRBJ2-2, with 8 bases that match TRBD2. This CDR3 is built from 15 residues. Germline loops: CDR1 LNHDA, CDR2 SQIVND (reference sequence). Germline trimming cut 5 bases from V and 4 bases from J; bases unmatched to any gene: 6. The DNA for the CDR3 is TGTGCCAGTAGTGCAGGGACTAGACGCACCGGGGAGCTGTTTTTT. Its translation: CASSAGTRRTGELFF.

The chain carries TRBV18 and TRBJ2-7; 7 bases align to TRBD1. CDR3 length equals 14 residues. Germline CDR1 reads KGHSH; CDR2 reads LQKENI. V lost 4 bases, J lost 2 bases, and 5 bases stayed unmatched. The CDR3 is CASSLRTGAYEQYF. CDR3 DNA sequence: TGTGCCAGCTCACTTAGGACAGGAGCCTACGAGCAGTACTTC.

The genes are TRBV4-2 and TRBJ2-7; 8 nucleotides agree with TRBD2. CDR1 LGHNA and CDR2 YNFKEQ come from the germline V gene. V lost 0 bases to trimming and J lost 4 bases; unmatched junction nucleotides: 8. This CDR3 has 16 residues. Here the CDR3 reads CASSQELAGSLYEQYF. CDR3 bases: TGTGCCAGCAGCCAAGAGTTAGCGGGGAGCTTATACGAGCAGTACTTC.

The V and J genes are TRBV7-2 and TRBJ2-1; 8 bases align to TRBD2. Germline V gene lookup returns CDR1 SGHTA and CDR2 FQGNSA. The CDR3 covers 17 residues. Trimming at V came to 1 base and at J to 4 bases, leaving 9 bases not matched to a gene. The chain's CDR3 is CASSLVSGGAGYNEQFF. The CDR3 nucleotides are TGTGCCAGCAGCTTAGTCTCGGGGGGGGCCGGATACAATGAGCAGTTCTTC.

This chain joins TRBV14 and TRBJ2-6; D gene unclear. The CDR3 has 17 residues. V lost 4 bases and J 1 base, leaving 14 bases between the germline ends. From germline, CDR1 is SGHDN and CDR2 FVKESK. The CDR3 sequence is CASSPETTDSGANVLTF. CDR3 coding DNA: TGTGCCAGCAGCCCGGAGACGACGGATTCTGGGGCCAACGTCCTGACTTTC.

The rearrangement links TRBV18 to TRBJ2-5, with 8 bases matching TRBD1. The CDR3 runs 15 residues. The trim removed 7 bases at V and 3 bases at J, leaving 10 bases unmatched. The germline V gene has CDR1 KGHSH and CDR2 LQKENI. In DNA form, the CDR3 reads TGTGCCAGCTGCCCAAGACAGGGGACGGAAGAGACCCAGTACTTC. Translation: CASCPRQGTEETQYF.

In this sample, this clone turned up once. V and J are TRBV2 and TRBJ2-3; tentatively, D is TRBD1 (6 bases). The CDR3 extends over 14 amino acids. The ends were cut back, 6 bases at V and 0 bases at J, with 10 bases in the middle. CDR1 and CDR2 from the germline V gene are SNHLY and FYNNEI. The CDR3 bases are TGTGCCAGCAGGGGACAACTGAGCACAGATACGCAGTATTTT. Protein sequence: CASRGQLSTDTQYF.

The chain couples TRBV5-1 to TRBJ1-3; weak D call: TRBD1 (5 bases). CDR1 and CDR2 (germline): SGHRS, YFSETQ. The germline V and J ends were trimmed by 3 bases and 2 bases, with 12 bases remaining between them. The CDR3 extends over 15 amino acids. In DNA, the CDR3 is TGCGCCAGCAGCTCCGATTTAGGGGCTGGAAACACCATATATTTT. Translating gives CASSSDLGAGNTIYF.

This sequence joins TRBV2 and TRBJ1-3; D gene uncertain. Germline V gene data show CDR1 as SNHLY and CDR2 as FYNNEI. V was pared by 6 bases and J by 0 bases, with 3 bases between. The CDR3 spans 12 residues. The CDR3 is CASRSSGNTIYF. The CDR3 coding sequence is TGTGCCAGCAGGAGCTCTGGAAACACCATATATTTT.

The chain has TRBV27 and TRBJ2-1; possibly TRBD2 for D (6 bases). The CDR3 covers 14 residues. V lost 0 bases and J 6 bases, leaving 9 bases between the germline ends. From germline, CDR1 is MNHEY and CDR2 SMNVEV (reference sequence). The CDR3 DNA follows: TGTGCCAGCAGTTTATCGGCGGGGAGCAATGAGCAGTTCTTC. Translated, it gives CASSLSAGSNEQFF.

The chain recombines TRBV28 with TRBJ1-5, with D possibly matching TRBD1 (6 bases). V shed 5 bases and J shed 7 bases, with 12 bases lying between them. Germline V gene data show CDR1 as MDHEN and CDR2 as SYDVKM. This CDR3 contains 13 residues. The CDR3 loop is CASSPGVGQPQHF. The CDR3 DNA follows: TGTGCCAGCAGTCCAGGGGTGGGGCAGCCCCAGCATTTT.

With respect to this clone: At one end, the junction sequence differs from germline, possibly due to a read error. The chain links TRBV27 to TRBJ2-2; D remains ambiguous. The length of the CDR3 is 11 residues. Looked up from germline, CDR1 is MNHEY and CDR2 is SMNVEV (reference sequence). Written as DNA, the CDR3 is TGCGTTACATCGAACACCGGGGAGCTGTTTTTT. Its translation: CVTSNTGELFF.

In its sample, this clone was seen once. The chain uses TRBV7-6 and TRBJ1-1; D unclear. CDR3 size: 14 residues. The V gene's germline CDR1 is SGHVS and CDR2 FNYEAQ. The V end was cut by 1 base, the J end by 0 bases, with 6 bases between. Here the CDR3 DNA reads TGTGCCAGCAGCTTAGAGTACTTGAACACTGAAGCTTTCTTT. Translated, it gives CASSLEYLNTEAFF.

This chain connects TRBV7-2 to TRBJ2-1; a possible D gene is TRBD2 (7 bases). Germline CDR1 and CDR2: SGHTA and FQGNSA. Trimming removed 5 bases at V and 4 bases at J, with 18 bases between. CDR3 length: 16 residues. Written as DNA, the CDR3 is TGTGCCAGCAGCCACAGTTGGGGGGGCCCATACAATGAGCAGTTCTTC. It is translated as CASSHSWGGPYNEQFF.

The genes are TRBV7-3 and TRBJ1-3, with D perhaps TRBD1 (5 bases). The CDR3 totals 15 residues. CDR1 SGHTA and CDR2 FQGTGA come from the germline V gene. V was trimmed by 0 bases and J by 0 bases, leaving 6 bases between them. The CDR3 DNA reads TGTGCCAGCAGCTTAACAGGGGCCTCTGGAAACACCATATATTTT. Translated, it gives CASSLTGASGNTIYF.

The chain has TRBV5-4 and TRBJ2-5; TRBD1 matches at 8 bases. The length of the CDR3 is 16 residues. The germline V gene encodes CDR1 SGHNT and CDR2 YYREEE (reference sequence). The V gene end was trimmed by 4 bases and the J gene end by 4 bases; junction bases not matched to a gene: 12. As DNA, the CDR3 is TGTGCCAGCAGCGCCAACCTACAGGGGGATGGAGAGACCCAGTACTTC. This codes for CASSANLQGDGETQYF.

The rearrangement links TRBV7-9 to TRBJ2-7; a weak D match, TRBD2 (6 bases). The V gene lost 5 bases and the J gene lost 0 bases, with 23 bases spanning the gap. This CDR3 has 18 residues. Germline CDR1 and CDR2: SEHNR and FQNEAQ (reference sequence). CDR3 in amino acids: CASSPRRAWGESSYEQYF. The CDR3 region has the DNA TGTGCCAGCAGCCCTAGAAGGGCCTGGGGGGAGAGCTCCTACGAGCAGTACTTC.

The CDR3 DNA reads as TGTGCCAGCAGTTACTTGCCTAAAACAGCCAACTATGGCTACACCTTC. Its protein product is CASSYLPKTANYGYTF. The V call is TRBV6-6, the J call TRBJ1-2; D is unclear. This CDR3 is built from 16 residues. Trimming left V 1 base short and J 2 bases short, with 14 bases between. Germline CDR1 and CDR2: MNHNY and SVGAGI (reference sequence).

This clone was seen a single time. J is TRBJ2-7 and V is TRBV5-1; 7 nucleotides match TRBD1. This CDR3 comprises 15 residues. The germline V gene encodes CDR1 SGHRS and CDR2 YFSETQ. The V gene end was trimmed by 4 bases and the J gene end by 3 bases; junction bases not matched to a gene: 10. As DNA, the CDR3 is TGCGCCAGCAGCATTCTTGGGACAGCCAACTACGAGCAGTACTTC. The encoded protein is CASSILGTANYEQYF.